This T cell receptor (beta chain) came from a study of OX40 agonist ivuxolimab in advanced cancers. Study background: Hepatocellular carcinoma, melanoma, renal cell or head and neck cancer affected the dose-escalation patients.

About this clone itself: Its antigen is not known.

Patients who had autoimmune disease history or got systemic immunosuppression were left out. Study observations and caveats: CD8+ T cells were the subset that, on average, had more expanded clones than CD4+.

The repertoire was sequenced with immunoSEQ multiplex PCR; TCRdb's copy has only in-frame clones and lacks some. The sample records about 34,000 clones, 70% to 85% being singletons. Source: CD4+ or CD8+ T cells sorted from blood, taken in a trial of the OX40 agonist ivuxolimab. The clonotype was recovered from an adult with an advanced solid tumor such as melanoma, head and neck, liver or kidney cancer.

CDR3 amino acids: CASSLAGRRGRTSTDTQYF. The CDR3 region has the DNA TGTGCCAGCAGCTTGGCGGGTAGGAGGGGCCGCACTAGCACAGATACGCAGTATTTT. The gene calls are TRBV5-6 and TRBJ2-3; D possibly corresponds to TRBD2 (6 bases). Between the trimmed V and J ends, which lost 0 bases and 0 bases, there was a span of 20 bases. Germline lookup yields CDR1 SGHDT and CDR2 YYEEEE. The CDR3 has 19 residues.